This paragraph covers one T cell receptor beta chain sequence. The sample originates from a study of T cell changes during pregnancy in multiple sclerosis. This CDR3 contains 15 residues. CDR1 is SGHTA, CDR2 FQGNSA, per germline. The V gene lost 5 bases and the J gene lost 1 base, with 12 bases spanning the gap. This table comes from immunoSEQ multiplex PCR, and its TCRdb copy is limited to in-frame clones, with some not included. The sample consists of approximately 33,000 clones, roughly nine tenths of them appearing once. The sequence was obtained from a female donor with multiple sclerosis, enrolled in a pregnancy study. The V call is TRBV7-2, the J call TRBJ1-5, with a possible D match to TRBD1 (6 bases). Specimen: CD4+ T cells from peripheral blood mononuclear cells, collected after pregnancy. CDR3 sequence: CASSARQDSNQPQHF. Written as DNA, the CDR3 is TGTGCCAGCAGCGCCCGACAGGACAGCAATCAGCCCCAGCATTTT.